Listed here are 4 T cell receptor beta chains from one sample, sequenced in a study of T cells in Graves' hyperthyroidism and ophthalmopathy. TCR beta CDR3 sequences were amplified from RNA transcripts. During a first-round RT-PCR of the TCR CDR3, the HTBI primer set was used. TCRdb called the multiplex PCR reads again in MiXCR, with one record for every CDR3 protein. The repertoire has roughly 700,000 distinct CDR3 sequences, 14% of them found once; the top ten carry around 9.6%. What was sequenced was blood. The receptors derive from a young woman with Graves' hyperthyroidism.

This clonotype was counted ten times or more. V usage is TRBV4-1 and J usage is TRBJ1-1; a possible D gene is TRBD1 (6 bases). Germline lookup yields CDR1 MGHRA and CDR2 YSYEKL. The CDR3 sequence is 16 residues long. V was pared by 1 base and J by 5 bases, with 17 bases between. CDR3 nucleotide sequence: TGCGCCAGCAGCCAAGTGGCAGGGCAGGGGTGGACTGAAGCTTTCTTT. Translation: CASSQVAGQGWTEAFF.

There are a few counts of this clonotype. The rearrangement joins TRBV6-1 to TRBJ2-3, with 7 bases fitting TRBD1. Germline V gives CDR1 MNHNS, CDR2 SASEGT. V shed 8 bases, J shed 2 bases, and the junction held 7 bases outside the gene matches. The CDR3 is 14 amino acids. In DNA form, the CDR3 reads TGTGCCAGCCAACCCGGGACAGTCACAGATACGCAGTATTTT. Translating gives CASQPGTVTDTQYF.

The genes are TRBV9 and TRBJ2-3; TRBD2 is a possible D gene (6 bases). CDR3 length: 16 residues. Germline lookup yields CDR1 SGDLS and CDR2 YYNGEE. V lost 2 bases to trimming and J lost 0 bases, with 13 bases between them. CDR3 DNA sequence: TGTGCCAGCAGCGTCGGACGGGAGCGTAGCACAGATACGCAGTATTTT. It codes for CASSVGRERSTDTQYF.

The chain uses TRBV14 and TRBJ1-1; TRBD1 aligns across 8 bases. The J segment lost 3 bases and the V segment lost 5 bases, leaving 8 bases of the junction unmatched. CDR3 size: 15 residues. The germline V gene has CDR1 SGHDN and CDR2 FVKESK. The CDR3: CASSDSQGGYTEAFF. CDR3 DNA sequence: TGTGCCAGCAGCGACTCACAGGGGGGTTACACTGAAGCTTTCTTT.